This T cell receptor (beta chain) was documented in a study of shared clonotypes between healthy human individuals. Study findings and constraints: Non-shared clonotypes had lower generation probabilities than clonotypes shared by all four sorted-subset donors. About 5.2% was the fraction of naive CD4 clonotypes found shared across several donors. Tissues were not sampled, only blood, and their repertoires likely differ.

CD45RO-negative cells were positively selected for CCR7, leaving out terminally differentiated effector memory CD45RA+ cells. This CDR3 is built from 14 residues. V lost 6 bases and J lost 1, with 12 bases in between. From germline, CDR1 is MDHEN and CDR2 SYDVKM. A note on this clone: Its antigen is not known.

Per the original data handling: Junction-only sequences without quality scores came from ImmunoSEQ, so filtering differed. TCRdb's table, derived via immunoSEQ multiplex PCR, lists solely in-frame clones and lacks some. V and J calls plus clone size are reproduced from that table; the DNA served to infer D and trimming. This table holds about 2.2 million clones, around 95% found once. Sequenced input: naive CD8+ T cells from PBMCs. The receptor comes from a man aged 18 to 29 in good health. Some clones in this sample may be carry-over from other donors' samples. The V gene is TRBV28, the J gene TRBJ1-1; a possible D gene is TRBD1 (5 bases). The CDR3 coding sequence is TGTGCCAGCAGAGAGGGACGGTCGAACACTGAAGCTTTCTTT. Its protein product is CASREGRSNTEAFF. Supplemented by reference TRBV28 and TRBJ1-1, the full variable domain reads DVKVTQSSRYLVKRTGEKVFLECVQDMDHENMFWYRQDPGLGLRLIYFSYDVKMKEKGDIPEGYSVSREKKERFSLILESASTNQTSMYLCASREGRSNTEAFFGQGTRLTVV.